This entry lists 17 T cell receptor beta chains sequenced from one sample in a study of blood T cell repertoires in COVID-19. TCRdb's copy holds only in-frame clones and misses some; the assay was immunoSEQ multiplex PCR. Found here are about 200,000 clones, roughly 83% of them singletons; the top ten hold roughly 5.9%. Sequencing was carried out using PBMCs or T cells enriched from blood (not recorded which). These receptors were obtained from a man aged 35 to 55 with acute COVID-19.

This clone was detected once. CDR3 in DNA: TGTGCCAGCAGCCAAGAGACTAGCGGGTCATACACCGGGGAGCTGTTTTTT. Amino acids: CASSQETSGSYTGELFF. The V and J genes are TRBV4-2 and TRBJ2-2; 10 bases match TRBD2. The CDR3 is 17 amino acids. Germline trimming cut 0 bases from V and 3 bases from J; bases unmatched to any gene: 4. Germline CDR1 LGHNA, CDR2 YNFKEQ.

V usage is TRBV11-2 and J usage is TRBJ2-3, with TRBD1 as a possible D gene (6 bases). The V end was cut by 5 bases, the J end by 6 bases, with 6 bases between. CDR3 length equals 11 residues. The V gene's germline CDR1 is SGHAT and CDR2 FQNNGV. The CDR3 spells CASSQGDTQYF. For the CDR3, the DNA is TGTGCCAGCAGCCAGGGGGATACGCAGTATTTT.

The CDR3 here is CASSDVRLNSPLHF. The DNA of the CDR3 is TGTGCCAGCAGTGACGTCCGTCTTAATTCACCCCTCCACTTT. The J gene is TRBJ1-6, the V gene TRBV25-1; D ambiguous. V shed 3 bases and J shed 6 bases, with 9 bases lying between them. Germline-derived CDR1 and CDR2 are MGHDK and SYGVNS. The CDR3 spans 14 residues.

The V call is TRBV4-2, the J call TRBJ1-2; the D gene is possibly TRBD1 (6 bases). Germline V gene lookup returns CDR1 LGHNA and CDR2 YNFKEQ. The CDR3 has 13 residues. V was clipped by 0 bases and J by 5 bases, with 7 bases between them. CDR3 residues: CASSQEQGYGYTF. The CDR3 DNA reads TGTGCCAGCAGCCAAGAACAGGGTTATGGCTACACCTTC.

The J gene is TRBJ1-1, the V gene TRBV5-1, with TRBD1 as a possible D gene (6 bases). The V gene's germline CDR1 is SGHRS and CDR2 YFSETQ. The CDR3 covers 14 residues. Trimming shortened V by 4 bases and J by 1 base, and 11 bases separated the two germline ends. Here the CDR3 DNA reads TGCGCCAGCAGCATTGGACAGAGGAACACTGAAGCTTTCTTT. Protein product: CASSIGQRNTEAFF. Supplemented by reference TRBV5-1 and TRBJ1-1, the full variable domain reads KAGVTQTPRYLIKTRGQQVTLSCSPISGHRSVSWYQQTPGQGLQFLFEYFSETQRNKGNFPGRFSGRQFSNSRSEMNVSTLELGDSALYLCASSIGQRNTEAFFGQGTRLTVV.

This clone appeared a single time. This chain links TRBV19 with TRBJ1-1; unclear D gene. Per germline, CDR1 LNHDA and CDR2 SQIVND (reference sequence). V was clipped by 7 bases and J by 1 base, with 13 bases between them. There are 14 residues in the CDR3. CDR3 protein: CASTLTFSNTEAFF. The CDR3, as DNA: TGTGCCAGTACCCTCACATTTTCGAACACTGAAGCTTTCTTT.

The gene calls are TRBV19 and TRBJ1-5, with unresolved D. The V end was cut by 5 bases, the J end by 2 bases, with 4 bases between. The CDR3 runs 12 residues. CDR1 LNHDA and CDR2 SQIVND come from the germline V gene (reference sequence). The CDR3 loop is CASSAGNQPQHF. CDR3 in DNA: TGTGCCAGTAGTGCGGGCAATCAGCCCCAGCATTTT.

In this sample, this clone turned up many times. V and J are TRBV18 and TRBJ1-1, with 8 positions matching TRBD1. The CDR3 runs 15 residues. With 3 bases clipped from V and 5 bases from J, the junction kept 8 bases outside the gene matches. Germline CDR1 and CDR2: KGHSH and LQKENI. CDR3 in DNA: TGTGCCAGCTCACCTGCTCAGGGGGCTGAAACTGAAGCTTTCTTT. It encodes CASSPAQGAETEAFF. Full variable domain (outside the CDR3, taken from reference TRBV18 and TRBJ1-1): NAGVMQNPRHLVRRRGQEARLRCSPMKGHSHVYWYRQLPEEGLKFMVYLQKENIIDESGMPKERFSAEFPKEGPSILRIQQVVRGDSAAYFCASSPAQGAETEAFFGQGTRLTVV.

This clone was counted at least ten times. The chain carries TRBV5-1 and TRBJ1-3; possible D gene TRBD1, 5 bases. CDR3 length: 14 amino acids. Germline V gene data show CDR1 as SGHRS and CDR2 as YFSETQ. Trimming left V 1 base short and J 8 bases short, with 13 bases between. The CDR3 nucleotides are TGCGCCAGCAGCTTGTGGGGGGTTTTGGACACCATATATTTT. This codes for CASSLWGVLDTIYF.

J is TRBJ2-7 and V is TRBV18; D is perhaps TRBD1 (5 bases). Germline loops: CDR1 KGHSH, CDR2 LQKENI. V was clipped by 3 bases and J by 6 bases, with 12 bases between them. The length of the CDR3 is 13 residues. CDR3 sequence reads: CASSPLMGREQYF. Here the CDR3 DNA reads TGTGCCAGCTCACCTCTCATGGGGCGCGAGCAGTACTTC. The full variable domain, in which reference TRBV18 and TRBJ2-7 provide the parts outside the CDR3, is NAGVMQNPRHLVRRRGQEARLRCSPMKGHSHVYWYRQLPEEGLKFMVYLQKENIIDESGMPKERFSAEFPKEGPSILRIQQVVRGDSAAYFCASSPLMGREQYFGPGTRLTVT.

In this sample, this clone turned up once. V usage is TRBV2 and J usage is TRBJ2-5; TRBD1 matches 9 bases. The CDR3 contains 13 residues. V lost 8 bases and J lost 3; bases outside the gene matches: 4. Germline loops: CDR1 SNHLY, CDR2 FYNNEI. The CDR3 coding sequence is TGTGCCAGCGGCCGGGACAGGGAAGAGACCCAGTACTTC. This codes for CASGRDREETQYF. The full variable domain, rest sourced from reference TRBV2 and TRBJ2-5, is EPEVTQTPSHQVTQMGQEVILRCVPISNHLYFYWYRQILGQKVEFLVSFYNNEISEKSEIFDDQFSVERPDGSNFTLKIRSTKLEDSAMYFCASGRDREETQYFGPGTRLLVL.

The chain employs TRBV7-8 and TRBJ1-2; 9 bases are shared with TRBD1. The junction had 6 bases not matched to a gene; V was cut back by 4 bases and J by 6 bases. The germline V gene has CDR1 SGHVS and CDR2 FQNEAQ. The CDR3 length is 14 residues. CDR3 protein: CASSSGTGNHGYTF. The DNA for the CDR3 is TGTGCCAGCAGCTCCGGGACAGGGAACCATGGCTACACCTTC.

The chain uses TRBV28 and TRBJ2-1, with D perhaps matching TRBD1 (7 bases). The V end was cut by 3 bases, the J end by 0 bases, with 24 bases between. CDR3 length equals 20 residues. Germline lookup yields CDR1 MDHEN and CDR2 SYDVKM. DNA for the CDR3: TGTGCCAGCAGTTTTTATATGAAGGAGGGAACAGGGGCCTCCTACAATGAGCAGTTCTTC. The encoded protein is CASSFYMKEGTGASYNEQFF.

The V gene is TRBV5-1, the J gene TRBJ1-2, with D hard to call. The V gene's germline CDR1 is SGHRS and CDR2 YFSETQ. The CDR3 runs 12 residues. V was clipped by 6 bases and J by 6 bases, with 12 bases between them. The CDR3 spells CASTRGDDGYTF. As DNA, the CDR3 is TGCGCCAGCACCCGAGGTGACGATGGCTACACCTTC.

This chain uses TRBV5-1 with TRBJ2-7; 11 bases match TRBD2. CDR1 is SGHRS and CDR2 is YFSETQ in the germline V gene. The CDR3 length is 16 residues. Trimming removed 0 bases from V and 6 bases from J; junction bases left unmatched: 8. The CDR3 nucleotides are TGCGCCAGCAGCTTGGGAACTCTAGCGGGAGGCTTCGAGCAGTACTTC. Translated, it gives CASSLGTLAGGFEQYF.

This clone has just one count. The V call is TRBV7-6, the J call TRBJ1-2; the D is unclear. CDR3 length: 12 amino acids. V lost 1 base and J lost 8, with 8 bases in between. Germline assignment: CDR1 SGHVS and CDR2 FNYEAQ. This CDR3 reads CASSLVTGGYTF. CDR3 sequence (DNA): TGTGCCAGCAGCTTAGTTACGGGAGGCTACACCTTC.

This clone has a handful of counts. V is TRBV4-3 and J is TRBJ2-2; D is undetermined. CDR1 is LGHNA and CDR2 is YSLEER in the germline V gene. Trimming removed 0 bases at V and 1 base at J, with 9 bases between. The CDR3 runs 16 residues. The CDR3 reads CASSQEIEWNTGELFF. In DNA, the CDR3 is TGCGCCAGCAGCCAAGAAATAGAGTGGAACACCGGGGAGCTGTTTTTT.